Shown below are 17 T cell receptor beta chains from a single sample sequenced in a study of blood T cell repertoires in COVID-19. The data were produced by immunoSEQ multiplex PCR, yet TCRdb's version contains in-frame clones alone and is incomplete. Altogether about 130,000 clones are present, about 80% being singletons, with the ten largest covering 16%. The sample was peripheral blood. The receptor source for this set is a woman in her 50s with acute or convalescent COVID-19.

The gene calls are TRBV10-2 and TRBJ1-1; no definite D call. The V gene's germline CDR1 is WSHSY and CDR2 SAAADI. This CDR3 contains 13 residues. V lost 6 bases and J lost 1, with 9 bases in between. The CDR3, as DNA: TGCGCCAGCAGCCCCGGGTCGAACACTGAAGCTTTCTTT. Its protein is CASSPGSNTEAFF.

This chain uses TRBV5-4 with TRBJ2-3, with TRBD2 matching 8 bases. The V segment lost 5 bases and the J segment 6 bases; nucleotides outside the gene matches: 11. The germline V gene has CDR1 SGHNT and CDR2 YYREEE (reference sequence). The CDR3 runs to 15 residues. The CDR3 region is CASSLIGGGQDTQYF. CDR3 DNA sequence: TGTGCCAGCAGTTTAATCGGGGGGGGGCAGGATACGCAGTATTTT.

The rearrangement links TRBV27 to TRBJ1-4; 12 bases are shared with TRBD1. The CDR3 loop spans 18 amino acids. The germline V gene has CDR1 MNHEY and CDR2 SMNVEV (reference sequence). Germline trimming cut 6 bases from V and 7 bases from J; bases unmatched to any gene: 15. The DNA of the CDR3 is TGTGCCAGCAGCCCCGGGACAGGGGGCGCGGGGAGGATTGAAAAACTGTTTTTT. This translates into CASSPGTGGAGRIEKLFF.

V gene TRBV28 combines with J gene TRBJ2-1; TRBD2 might be the D (6 bases). V was clipped by 4 bases and J by 0 bases, with 13 bases between them. This CDR3 is built from 16 residues. Per germline, CDR1 MDHEN and CDR2 SYDVKM. The DNA of the CDR3 is TGTGCCAGCAGTTCGGGAGAGGCGAGCTCCTACAATGAGCAGTTCTTC. It translates to CASSSGEASSYNEQFF.

This clone was counted a few times. This rearrangement joins TRBV9 to TRBJ1-5, with D tentatively TRBD1 (5 bases). Trimming stripped 3 bases from V and 3 bases from J, with 10 bases between. The germline gives CDR1 SGDLS, CDR2 YYNGEE. CDR3 size: 14 residues. The CDR3 spells CASSDTGANQPQHF. DNA of the CDR3: TGTGCCAGCAGCGATACAGGCGCCAATCAGCCCCAGCATTTT.

The chain joins TRBV18 to TRBJ2-5; the D is unclear. The ends were cut back, 4 bases at V and 5 bases at J, with 5 bases in the middle. CDR1 and CDR2 (germline): KGHSH, LQKENI. The length of the CDR3 is 11 residues. Here the CDR3 DNA reads TGTGCCAGCTCACTCCAGGAGACCCAGTACTTC. This gives the protein CASSLQETQYF.

The rearrangement joins TRBV6-6 to TRBJ1-5; 9 bases match TRBD1. The CDR3 extends over 18 amino acids. V trimming: 5 bases; J trimming: 2 bases; junction bases outside the gene matches: 13. The germline CDR1 and CDR2 sequences are MNHNY and SVGAGI (reference sequence). The CDR3 DNA reads as TGTGCCAGCAGTCAAATATTGGGACAGGGCGGTGGCAATCAGCCCCAGCATTTT. This gives the protein CASSQILGQGGGNQPQHF.

This sequence joins TRBV7-2 and TRBJ2-7, with 12 bases fitting TRBD1. The CDR3 consists of 18 residues. CDR1 and CDR2 from the germline V gene are SGHTA and FQGNSA. The V and J ends lost 5 bases and 7 bases, in that order; junction bases with no gene match: 18. The CDR3 loop is CASSKLGRRDRGLEEQYF. The CDR3, as DNA: TGTGCCAGCAGCAAGCTTGGACGGCGGGACAGGGGGCTTGAAGAGCAGTACTTC. The whole variable domain, remainder taken from reference TRBV7-2 and TRBJ2-7, is GAGVSQSPSNKVTEKGKDVELRCDPISGHTALYWYRQSLGQGLEFLIYFQGNSAPDKSGLPSDRFSAERTGGSVSTLTIQRTQQEDSAVYLCASSKLGRRDRGLEEQYFGPGTRLTVT.

This chain uses TRBV6-5 with TRBJ2-2; TRBD1 agrees at 9 bases. The length of the CDR3 is 15 residues. V was pared by 5 bases and J by 5 bases, with 6 bases of the junction left unmatched. Germline V CDR1 and CDR2: MNHEY, SVGAGI. The CDR3 loop reads CASSRQGGETGELFF. Here the CDR3 DNA reads TGTGCCAGCAGTCGACAGGGGGGAGAAACCGGGGAGCTGTTTTTT.

V usage is TRBV2 and J usage is TRBJ1-2, with D maybe TRBD1 (5 bases). Germline values: CDR1 SNHLY, CDR2 FYNNEI. V shed 3 bases and J shed 5 bases, with 10 bases lying between them. CDR3 length: 13 residues. The DNA of the CDR3 is TGTGCCAGCAGTGACAGGGTCGGGTATGGCTACACCTTC. Its translation is CASSDRVGYGYTF.

The CDR3 DNA sequence: TGTGCCAGCAGTTACCCCCAGGGGGCTGGCTACACCTTC. Its translation is CASSYPQGAGYTF. The rearrangement links TRBV6-6 to TRBJ1-2; TRBD1 agrees at 8 bases. The CDR3 runs 13 residues. V trimming: 2 bases; J trimming: 7 bases; junction bases outside the gene matches: 3. Germline-derived CDR1 and CDR2 are MNHNY and SVGAGI (reference sequence).

V gene TRBV21-1 combines with J gene TRBJ1-2; TRBD1, the table's D call, was not compared with the DNA. TRBV21-1 corresponds to a pseudogene. This CDR3 has 15 residues. CDR3 bases: TGTGCCAGCAGCAAATTTCTTCAGGGCATCTATGGCTACACCTTC. This encodes CASSKFLQGIYGYTF.

The chain combines TRBV9 with TRBJ1-2; perhaps TRBD1 as D (6 bases). This CDR3 comprises 15 residues. Per germline, CDR1 SGDLS and CDR2 YYNGEE. The V gene lost 4 bases and the J gene lost 5 bases, with 18 bases spanning the gap. CDR3 bases: TGTGCCAGCAGCCCCCAACAGGGCGGCGAGTATGGCTACACCTTC. Translated, it gives CASSPQQGGEYGYTF. The full variable domain, its missing parts supplied by reference TRBV9 and TRBJ1-2, is DSGVTQTPKHLITATGQRVTLRCSPRSGDLSVYWYQQSLDQGLQFLIQYYNGEERAKGNILERFSAQQFPDLHSELNLSSLELGDSALYFCASSPQQGGEYGYTFGSGTRLTVV.

The V gene is TRBV12-3 or TRBV12-4, the J gene TRBJ1-2; perhaps TRBD1 as D (5 bases). The germline V and J ends were trimmed by 6 bases and 4 bases, with 12 bases remaining between them. This CDR3 contains 13 residues. Here the CDR3 DNA reads TGTGCCAGCAGGTCGGACACCCGCTATGGCTACACCTTC. Translation: CASRSDTRYGYTF.

The chain carries TRBV7-8 and TRBJ1-3, with 7 nucleotides matching TRBD1. Germline V gene data show CDR1 as SGHVS and CDR2 as FQNEAQ. This CDR3 contains 17 residues. The ends lost 2 bases at V and 0 bases at J; junction bases unmatched: 7. As DNA, the CDR3 is TGTGCCAGCAGCTTATATACGGGACAGTACTCTGGAAACACCATATATTTT. This encodes CASSLYTGQYSGNTIYF.

This chain joins TRBV5-1 and TRBJ2-1, with a tentative D call TRBD2 (5 bases). Germline V lookup: CDR1 SGHRS, CDR2 YFSETQ. Trimming shortened V by 4 bases and J by 6 bases, and 11 bases separated the two germline ends. The length of the CDR3 is 13 residues. DNA of the CDR3: TGCGCCAGCAGCCCTGGAGGACCCAATGAGCAGTTCTTC. Translating gives CASSPGGPNEQFF.

The CDR3 region has the DNA TGTGCCAGCAGACAGGGGGTGTATGGCTACACCTTC. It codes for CASRQGVYGYTF. The gene calls are TRBV6-5 and TRBJ1-2; 8 bases align to TRBD1. The V gene's germline CDR1 is MNHEY and CDR2 SVGAGI. The ends lost 6 bases at V and 5 bases at J; junction bases unmatched: 2. This CDR3 comprises 12 residues.